This record concerns one T cell receptor (beta chain) sequence. This sample is drawn from a study of blood T cell repertoires in COVID-19. This CDR3 spans 18 amino acids. Per germline, CDR1 MNHEY and CDR2 SMNVEV (reference sequence). With 6 bases clipped from V and 0 bases from J, the junction kept 10 bases outside the gene matches. Clones were sequenced by immunoSEQ multiplex PCR, and TCRdb holds only the in-frame ones, with some missing. The data show around 94,000 clones, around 90% seen once. Sequencing was performed on peripheral blood. V and J are TRBV27 and TRBJ1-3, with 11 nucleotides matching TRBD1. The clonotype originates from a woman aged 45-65 years with COVID-19, enrolled during active disease. Written as DNA, the CDR3 is TGTGCCAGCAGCCCCGGGACAGGGGGAATCCTCTCTGGAAACACCATATATTTT. Its protein product is CASSPGTGGILSGNTIYF.